The clone carrying this TCR beta chain was seen many times. This entry comes from a study of CD8 T cells in ankylosing spondylitis. From the 5' RACE reads, TCRdb called clonotypes with MiXCR, one entry per CDR3 protein. The sample shows approximately 240,000 distinct CDR3 sequences, more than 20% of them seen only once. CDR3 length: 13 amino acids. The germline gives CDR1 SQVTM, CDR2 ANQGSEA. The J segment lost 7 bases and the V segment lost 6 bases, leaving 8 bases of the junction unmatched. This TCR was sampled from a male donor with ankylosing spondylitis or in good health (not recorded which). The sample consisted of blood, either unsorted or a sorted T cell fraction (not recorded which). The V gene is TRBV29-1, the J gene TRBJ1-1, with 10 bases identical to TRBD1. The CDR3: CSVPGDRGLEAFF. In DNA, the CDR3 is TGCAGCGTCCCGGGGGACAGGGGCCTTGAAGCTTTCTTT.